This TCR beta chain was identified during a study of blood T cell repertoires in COVID-19. Turning to the study itself: COVID-19 samples from acute and convalescent phases originated in the United States, Italy and Spain.

Patients in Seattle were enrolled during active infection, then followed longitudinally. This CDR3 contains 16 residues. CDR1 LNHDA and CDR2 SQIVND come from the germline V gene (reference sequence). V dropped 0 bases and J dropped 4 bases, with 12 bases sitting between them. Original methodology: Reference gene primer amplification gave estimated nucleated cell counts. The repertoire was sequenced with immunoSEQ multiplex PCR; TCRdb's copy has only in-frame clones and lacks some. The V and J calls and clone size are taken from that table; D and trimming were inferred from the DNA. The sample has under 450,000 clones, more than 70% seen once.

The sequence came from a woman aged 50 to 60 with COVID-19, enrolled during active disease. This chain uses TRBV19 with TRBJ2-2; no clear D. Material for sequencing was peripheral blood. In DNA, the CDR3 is TGTGCCAGTAGTATAGATCATAGCATAACCACCGGGGAGCTGTTTTTT. This codes for CASSIDHSITTGELFF.